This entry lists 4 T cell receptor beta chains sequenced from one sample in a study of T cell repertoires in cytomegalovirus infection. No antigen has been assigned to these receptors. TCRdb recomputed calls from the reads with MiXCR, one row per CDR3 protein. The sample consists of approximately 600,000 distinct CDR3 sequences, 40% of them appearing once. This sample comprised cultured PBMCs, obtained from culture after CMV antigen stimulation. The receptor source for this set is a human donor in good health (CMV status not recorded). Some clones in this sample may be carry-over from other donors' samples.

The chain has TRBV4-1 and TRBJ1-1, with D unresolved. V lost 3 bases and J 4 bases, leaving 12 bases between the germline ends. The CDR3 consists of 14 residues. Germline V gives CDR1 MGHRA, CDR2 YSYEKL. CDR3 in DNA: TGCGCCAGCAGCCAGATCAAAACGGGCACTGAAGCTTTCTTT. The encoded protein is CASSQIKTGTEAFF.

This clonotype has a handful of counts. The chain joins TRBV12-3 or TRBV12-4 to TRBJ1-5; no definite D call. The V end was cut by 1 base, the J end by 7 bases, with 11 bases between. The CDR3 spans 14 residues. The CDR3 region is CASSLDLPWQPQHF. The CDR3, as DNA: TGTGCCAGCAGTTTAGACCTCCCTTGGCAGCCCCAGCATTTT.

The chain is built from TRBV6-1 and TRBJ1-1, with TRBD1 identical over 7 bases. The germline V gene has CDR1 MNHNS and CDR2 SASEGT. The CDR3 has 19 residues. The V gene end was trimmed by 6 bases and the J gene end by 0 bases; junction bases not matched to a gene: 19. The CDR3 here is CASRIYGTDNIFMNTEAFF. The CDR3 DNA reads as TGTGCCAGCAGGATTTATGGGACAGATAATATCTTCATGAACACTGAAGCTTTCTTT.

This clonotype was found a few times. CDR3 region: CASSPGWRGRETQYF. The CDR3 coding sequence is TGTGCCAGCAGTCCCGGGTGGCGGGGGAGAGAGACCCAGTACTTC. J is TRBJ2-5 and V is TRBV7-2; 7 nucleotides agree with TRBD2. This CDR3 region has 15 residues. Unmatched junction bases numbered 11, after V lost 6 bases and J lost 4 bases. Germline CDR1 reads SGHTA; CDR2 reads FQGNSA.